What follows are 24 T cell receptor beta chains derived from one specimen sequenced in a study of blood T cell repertoires in COVID-19 (dated by TCRdb to 2020 to 2022). The library was produced with the immunoSEQ multiplex PCR assay. TCRdb's version of the immuneACCESS table is confined to in-frame rearrangements and falls short of the full clone set. An unresolved V gene accounts for under half of the shortfall where checked; the remainder is of unknown origin. This sample holds about 240,000 clones; roughly nine tenths were observed only once. In total, the top ten clones hold 6.2% of the sample. The sample consisted of peripheral blood. These receptors were obtained from a man in his sixties with acute or convalescent COVID-19.

V is TRBV25-1 and J is TRBJ1-2; 11 nucleotides agree with TRBD1. This CDR3 spans 16 amino acids. Germline trimming cut 3 bases from V and 8 bases from J; bases unmatched to any gene: 11. Germline V gives CDR1 MGHDK, CDR2 SYGVNS. CDR3 sequence: CASSEYPDRGRRGYTF. The DNA of the CDR3 is TGTGCCAGCAGTGAGTATCCGGACAGGGGGCGAAGGGGCTACACCTTC.

This clone was observed a single time. Different DNA sequences within this sample yield the same CDR3. This chain links TRBV9 with TRBJ2-5, with 7 positions matching TRBD1. The CDR3 contains 14 residues. Germline CDR1 reads SGDLS; CDR2 reads YYNGEE. V gave up 4 bases and J gave up 4 bases; unmatched junction bases: 7. CDR3 bases: TGTGCCAGCAGCCCAAGACAGGGACGAGAGACCCAGTACTTC. The encoded protein is CASSPRQGRETQYF.

The V call is TRBV4-3, the J call TRBJ2-1; D is perhaps TRBD2 (5 bases). The CDR3 is 15 amino acids. Germline CDR1 is LGHNA and CDR2 is YSLEER. Trimming stripped 0 bases from V and 6 bases from J, with 12 bases between. The CDR3 bases are TGCGCCAGCAGCCAAGATACCGGGAAGACCAATGAGCAGTTCTTC. It encodes CASSQDTGKTNEQFF.

The rearrangement uses TRBV5-6 and TRBJ1-2; D unclear. With 0 bases removed from V and 3 bases from J, the gap between germline ends came to 15 bases. This CDR3 region has 16 residues. Germline V CDR1 and CDR2: SGHDT, YYEEEE. The CDR3 coding sequence is TGTGCCAGCAGCTTGGGGAGCCGATCTATGGACTATGGCTACACCTTC. It codes for CASSLGSRSMDYGYTF.

The rearrangement links TRBV19 to TRBJ1-2; tentatively, D is TRBD1 (5 bases). Germline V gene lookup returns CDR1 LNHDA and CDR2 SQIVND (reference sequence). The CDR3 has 16 amino acids. The V and J ends lost 7 bases and 2 bases respectively, with 20 bases between them. In DNA, the CDR3 is TGTGCCAGTACTCCTATGGGGGGAGGACTGAACTATGGCTACACCTTC. Residues: CASTPMGGGLNYGYTF. Filled out from reference TRBV19 and TRBJ1-2, the complete variable domain reads DGGITQSPKYLFRKEGQNVTLSCEQNLNHDAMYWYRQDPGQGLRLIYYSQIVNDFQKGDIAEGYSVSREKKESFPLTVTSAQKNPTAFYLCASTPMGGGLNYGYTFGSGTRLTVV.

This rearrangement joins TRBV18 to TRBJ2-7; 7 bases agree with TRBD1. V dropped 3 bases and J dropped 5; count of bases not matched to a gene: 7. The CDR3 spans 14 residues. Germline assignment: CDR1 KGHSH and CDR2 LQKENI. The CDR3 reads CASSPRQGLHEQYF. The DNA for the CDR3 is TGTGCCAGCTCACCCCGACAGGGATTACACGAGCAGTACTTC. The whole variable domain, filled in from reference TRBV18 and TRBJ2-7, reads NAGVMQNPRHLVRRRGQEARLRCSPMKGHSHVYWYRQLPEEGLKFMVYLQKENIIDESGMPKERFSAEFPKEGPSILRIQQVVRGDSAAYFCASSPRQGLHEQYFGPGTRLTVT.

The V and J genes are TRBV5-4 and TRBJ1-2; a possible D gene is TRBD1 (6 bases). There are 14 residues in the CDR3. CDR1 and CDR2 (germline): SGHNT, YYREEE (reference sequence). V shed 4 bases and J shed 2 bases, with 12 bases lying between them. CDR3 amino acids: CASSPDRGNYGYTF. The CDR3 DNA follows: TGTGCCAGCAGCCCGGACAGAGGAAACTATGGCTACACCTTC. Complete variable domain (other parts from reference TRBV5-4 and TRBJ1-2): ETGVTQSPTHLIKTRGQQVTLRCSSQSGHNTVSWYQQALGQGPQFIFQYYREEENGRGNFPPRFSGLQFPNYSSELNVNALELDDSALYLCASSPDRGNYGYTFGSGTRLTVV.

The CDR3 nucleotides are TGTGCCAGCAGTAGAGGGGACAGACCCACAGATACGCAGTATTTT. Translating it yields CASSRGDRPTDTQYF. The chain joins TRBV6-2 or TRBV6-3 to TRBJ2-3; TRBD1 aligns across 7 bases. There are 15 residues in the CDR3. V shed 5 bases, J shed 2 bases, and the junction held 7 bases outside the gene matches. Germline V gene sequence: CDR1 MNHEY, CDR2 SVGEGT.

The chain employs TRBV15 and TRBJ1-1; 9 nucleotides agree with TRBD1. Germline values: CDR1 LNHNV, CDR2 YYDKDF (reference sequence). The CDR3 extends over 13 amino acids. Trimming removed 0 bases from V and 8 bases from J; junction bases left unmatched: 1. DNA of the CDR3: TGTGCCACCAGCAGAGATGGACAGGGGGAAGCTTTCTTT. This gives the protein CATSRDGQGEAFF. The complete variable domain, with remaining parts taken from reference TRBV15 and TRBJ1-1, reads DAMVIQNPRYQVTQFGKPVTLSCSQTLNHNVMYWYQQKSSQAPKLLFHYYDKDFNNEADTPDNFQSRRPNTSFCFLDIRSPGLGDTAMYLCATSRDGQGEAFFGQGTRLTVV.

In its sample, this clone was seen once. The chain is built from TRBV5-6 and TRBJ1-1, with D possibly being TRBD1 (5 bases). There are 13 residues in the CDR3. V lost 3 bases and J lost 4, with 10 bases in between. Germline V gene sequence: CDR1 SGHDT, CDR2 YYEEEE. The CDR3 sequence: CASSWGEGTEAFF. Written as DNA, the CDR3 is TGTGCCAGCAGCTGGGGGGAGGGCACTGAAGCTTTCTTT.

CDR3 residues: CASSHYSTDTQYF. CDR3 nucleotide sequence: TGTGCCAGCAGCCACTACAGCACAGATACGCAGTATTTT. The chain couples TRBV3-1 (or the pseudogene TRBV3-2) to TRBJ2-3; D gene uncertain. The CDR3 extends over 13 amino acids. V dropped 3 bases and J dropped 0 bases, with 4 bases sitting between them. From germline, CDR1 is LGHDT and CDR2 YNNKEL (reference sequence).

V and J are TRBV28 and TRBJ2-7; maybe TRBD1 (6 bases). CDR3 length: 14 residues. V was shortened by 3 bases and J by 9 bases, with 18 bases between the two germline ends. Germline CDR1 MDHEN, CDR2 SYDVKM. The CDR3 nucleotides are TGTGCCAGCAGTTTGATTCTCGGGCAGGGGAGGCAGTACTTC. Translating it yields CASSLILGQGRQYF.

The chain is built from TRBV7-2 and TRBJ2-7, with 9 bases fitting TRBD2. The germline CDR1 and CDR2 sequences are SGHTA and FQGNSA. The CDR3 is 13 residues long. Losses at the gene ends were 6 bases for V and 4 bases for J; bases not matched to a gene: 4. The CDR3 spells CASRAGGAYEQYF. The DNA of the CDR3 is TGTGCCAGCAGGGCGGGGGGGGCTTACGAGCAGTACTTC.

This chain uses TRBV6-5 with TRBJ1-4, with 11 bases lining up with TRBD1. The V and J ends lost 0 bases and 6 bases, in that order; junction bases with no gene match: 3. Germline V gives CDR1 MNHEY, CDR2 SVGAGI. There are 16 residues in the CDR3. CDR3 sequence reads: CASSYSGTGGDEKLFF. For the CDR3, the DNA is TGTGCCAGCAGTTACTCCGGGACAGGGGGGGATGAAAAACTGTTTTTT.

The chain links TRBV28 to TRBJ1-1, with 8 positions matching TRBD1. Germline-derived CDR1 and CDR2 are MDHEN and SYDVKM. This CDR3 has 13 amino acids. V lost 6 bases and J lost 7; bases outside the gene matches: 7. This CDR3 is CASRGRGQGEAFF. CDR3 sequence (DNA): TGTGCCAGCAGGGGCAGGGGGCAGGGTGAAGCTTTCTTT.

The genes are TRBV4-2 and TRBJ2-2; a weak D match, TRBD2 (6 bases). The CDR3 is 17 amino acids. Per germline, CDR1 LGHNA and CDR2 YNFKEQ. The V gene lost 1 base and the J gene lost 2 bases, with 14 bases spanning the gap. This CDR3 reads CASSQVGSGPNTGELFF. As DNA, the CDR3 is TGTGCCAGCAGCCAAGTCGGCAGCGGGCCCAACACCGGGGAGCTGTTTTTT.

This clone was seen just once. The chain combines TRBV11-2 with TRBJ2-2, with D possibly being TRBD1 (5 bases). The CDR3 loop spans 15 amino acids. Trimming took 5 bases from V and 6 from J, leaving 16 bases between them. Germline V gene sequence: CDR1 SGHAT, CDR2 FQNNGV. The CDR3 DNA follows: TGTGCCAGCAGCGGTGTCCAGGGTGGGGCCGGGGAGCTGTTTTTT. Residues: CASSGVQGGAGELFF.

V and J are TRBV25-1 and TRBJ1-2; 7 nucleotides match TRBD1. The CDR3 runs to 16 residues. J lost 5 bases, V lost 4 bases, and 13 bases had no gene match. Germline loops: CDR1 MGHDK, CDR2 SYGVNS. The CDR3 reads CASSGRVAGGGYGYTF. In DNA, the CDR3 is TGTGCCAGCAGTGGCCGTGTGGCAGGGGGAGGTTATGGCTACACCTTC.

The chain joins TRBV12-3 or TRBV12-4 to TRBJ2-1; D unresolved. V lost 7 bases and J lost 8, with 15 bases in between. The CDR3 spans 13 residues. The CDR3 coding sequence is TGTGCCAGCACCGCGTTCCCCGGTGATGAGCAGTTCTTC. Encoded protein: CASTAFPGDEQFF.

The chain employs TRBV4-3 and TRBJ2-5, with 8 bases that match TRBD2. J was trimmed by 3 bases and V by 5 bases; bases with no gene match: 14. The germline V gene has CDR1 LGHNA and CDR2 YSLEER. CDR3 length equals 17 residues. DNA of the CDR3: TGCGCCAGCAGCTCGGCGGGAGGCCCCGGATTGGAAGAGACCCAGTACTTC. This codes for CASSSAGGPGLEETQYF.

The CDR3, as DNA: TGCGCCAGCAGCCAAGATGCCGGTACTGGGGCAACCTACGAGCAGTACTTC. It yields the protein CASSQDAGTGATYEQYF. V and J are TRBV4-3 and TRBJ2-7, with D possibly being TRBD1 (5 bases). The CDR3 runs to 17 residues. Germline CDR1 and CDR2: LGHNA and YSLEER. The V and J ends lost 0 bases and 2 bases respectively, with 17 bases between them.

This chain connects TRBV29-1 to TRBJ1-1; no reliable D call. CDR1 and CDR2 from the germline V gene are SQVTM and ANQGSEA. The CDR3 runs to 12 residues. The V gene lost 4 bases and the J gene lost 2 bases, with 8 bases spanning the gap. The CDR3 nucleotides read TGCAGCGTTGGGAGCCCAAACACTGAAGCTTTCTTT. Its protein product is CSVGSPNTEAFF.

This clone appeared a few times. J is TRBJ1-1 and V is TRBV7-9; TRBD1 might be the D (6 bases). The CDR3 loop spans 13 amino acids. V gave up 4 bases and J gave up 3 bases, with 9 bases separating them. Looked up from germline, CDR1 is SEHNR and CDR2 is FQNEAQ (reference sequence). This chain's CDR3 is CASSSGQHTEAFF. Written as DNA, the CDR3 is TGTGCCAGCAGCTCCGGACAGCACACTGAAGCTTTCTTT.

The rearrangement joins TRBV7-2 to TRBJ2-3; TRBD2 agrees at 11 bases. Germline CDR1 is SGHTA and CDR2 is FQGNSA. The CDR3 totals 16 residues. The junction had 9 bases not matched to a gene; V was cut back by 5 bases and J by 5 bases. This chain's CDR3 is CASSPETSGMGDTQYF. The CDR3 DNA reads as TGTGCCAGCAGCCCCGAGACTAGCGGGATGGGAGATACGCAGTATTTT. The full variable domain, its missing parts supplied by reference TRBV7-2 and TRBJ2-3, is GAGVSQSPSNKVTEKGKDVELRCDPISGHTALYWYRQSLGQGLEFLIYFQGNSAPDKSGLPSDRFSAERTGGSVSTLTIQRTQQEDSAVYLCASSPETSGMGDTQYFGPGTRLTVL.